These T cell receptor beta chains were read from a single sample in a study of radiation and T cells in renal cell carcinoma. Sequenced by immunoSEQ multiplex PCR; TCRdb stores in-frame clones only, minus some. The table includes around 100,000 clones, about 79% detected once. The sequencing used blood, collected from a patient whose treatment included radiotherapy and nephrectomy. These receptors came from a man aged 60-69 years with renal cell carcinoma. Both conserved end residues are part of each CDR3. D genes are given only for firm matches. Clone size appears in some rows only: once, few, many, or a class for an expanded clone.

TRBJ2-7	.	TRBV2	.	TGTGCCAGCAGCGACCTGGACAGTGACCTTTACGAGCAGTACTTC	CASSDLDSDLYEQYF
TRBJ2-1	.	TRBV7-2	TRBD2	TGTGCCAGCAGCCCATTAGCGGGAGACCACAATGAGCAGTTCTTC	CASSPLAGDHNEQFF
TRBJ2-7	.	TRBV6-6	TRBD2	TGTGCCAGCAGTTACTCTCGGGAGGGGTCGGGCGAGCAGTACTTC	CASSYSREGSGEQYF
TRBJ1-4	.	TRBV7-2	TRBD1	TGTGCCAGCAGCTTAAACAGGGGTGGGGAAAAACTGTTTTTT	CASSLNRGGEKLFF
TRBJ2-3	once	TRBV4-1	TRBD2	TGCGCCAGCAGCCAAGATAGCCCTCAAGCGGGAGGGCCCACAGATACGCAGTATTTT	CASSQDSPQAGGPTDTQYF
TRBJ2-3	.	TRBV10-3	.	TGTGCCATCAAACTTGACTCTCTCTCCAGCACAGATACGCAGTATTTT	CAIKLDSLSSTDTQYF
TRBJ2-7	.	TRBV15	.	TGTGCCACCAGCAGAGATCTGGCAACTTACTCCTACGAGCAGTACTTC	CATSRDLATYSYEQYF
TRBJ2-7	.	TRBV5-1	.	TGCGCCAGCAGCTTGGGTCTTACAGGGGAGCAGTACTTC	CASSLGLTGEQYF
TRBJ2-3	.	TRBV27	.	TGTGCCAGCAGTTCCCACGAGCGGGTGTACACAGATACGCAGTATTTT	CASSSHERVYTDTQYF
TRBJ2-3	.	TRBV27	TRBD2	TGTGCCAGCAGTCGGGGGGACTCGGCGGATACGCAGTATTTT	CASSRGDSADTQYF
TRBJ2-1	.	TRBV6-5	.	TGTGCCAGCAGCCCTACACCGAGCTCCTACAATGAGCAGTTCTTC	CASSPTPSSYNEQFF
TRBJ2-3	.	TRBV5-1	.	TGCGCCAGCAGCTTGGGGGGGACAGATACGCAGTATTTT	CASSLGGTDTQYF
TRBJ2-1	once	TRBV4-3	TRBD2	TGCGCCAGCAGCCAACAATTTAGCGGGAGGGGGCAGTTCTTC	CASSQQFSGRGQFF
TRBJ2-7	.	TRBV27	.	TGTGCCAGCAGTCCCGGACCGACGGTTATTAGAGAGCAGTACTTC	CASSPGPTVIREQYF
TRBJ1-2	once	TRBV5-6	TRBD1	TGTGCCAGCGGGAAGGGACAGGGAAACTATGGCTACACCTTC	CASGKGQGNYGYTF
TRBJ1-3	once	TRBV18	.	TGTGCCAGCTCACCAGGGGCAGGGACTGGAAACACCATATATTTT	CASSPGAGTGNTIYF
TRBJ2-3	.	TRBV19	.	TGTGCCAGTAGTATCACAGGGCTCAGCACAGATACGCAGTATTTT	CASSITGLSTDTQYF
TRBJ2-3	.	TRBV7-6	TRBD2	TGTGCCAGCAGCTTAGGGACTAGCGGGAGTACAGATACGCAGTATTTT	CASSLGTSGSTDTQYF
TRBJ2-5	.	TRBV11-2	.	TGTGCCAGCAGCTTAGTCCCCCAGGGCCTCTACCAAGAGACCCAGTACTTC	CASSLVPQGLYQETQYF
TRBJ1-6	.	TRBV6-1	TRBD1	TGTGCCAGCAGCGAGAACGGACAGGGAGATTCACCCCTCCACTTT	CASSENGQGDSPLHF
TRBJ2-5	once	TRBV4-3	TRBD2	TGCGCCAGCAGCCAAGAGGGACTAGCGGCGAGCGAGACCCAGTACTTC	CASSQEGLAASETQYF
TRBJ2-1	.	TRBV5-1	TRBD2	TGCGCCAGCAGCCCCCGACTAGCGGGAGACTACAATGAGCAGTTCTTC	CASSPRLAGDYNEQFF
TRBJ2-5	.	TRBV15	.	TGTGCCACCAGCAGAGGCAGATCAGAGACCCAGTACTTC	CATSRGRSETQYF
TRBJ2-7	.	TRBV11-2	.	TGTGCCAGCAGCGGGTCGGCAGACTACGAGCAGTACTTC	CASSGSADYEQYF
TRBJ1-1	.	TRBV6-6	.	TGTGCCAGCAGTTACAGGGCGGACACTGAAGCTTTCTTT	CASSYRADTEAFF
TRBJ2-7	.	TRBV6-6	.	TGTGCCAGCAGCCAGCGGTACGAGCAGTACTTC	CASSQRYEQYF
TRBJ1-3	.	TRBV5-1	.	TGCGCCAGCAGCCTGGACGGACTCTCTGGAAACACCATATATTTT	CASSLDGLSGNTIYF
TRBJ1-2	.	TRBV5-5	.	TGTGCCAGCAGCCTCCGGGTGGGGGATTATGGCTACACCTTC	CASSLRVGDYGYTF
TRBJ2-6	few	TRBV29-1	.	TGCAGCGTCCCTACAGGGGATCTAGGGGTCGGGGGCAACGTCCTGACTTTC	CSVPTGDLGVGGNVLTF
TRBJ2-5	.	TRBV25-1	.	TGTGCCAGCAGTGAGGGGGGGGCCAAGACCCAGTACTTC	CASSEGGAKTQYF
TRBJ2-1	.	TRBV11-3	TRBD1	TGTGCCAGCAGCTTATCTGGGACAGCGCAGTTCTTC	CASSLSGTAQFF
TRBJ2-5	large	TRBV28	TRBD2	TGTGCCAGCAGTTTCACTAGCGCCCAAGAGACCCAGTACTTC	CASSFTSAQETQYF
TRBJ2-2	.	TRBV9	TRBD1	TGTGCCAGCAGCGTAGGACAGGGGAGCACCGGGGAGCTGTTTTTT	CASSVGQGSTGELFF
TRBJ1-5	.	TRBV5-8	TRBD1	TGTGCCAGCAGCTCAACCGGACAGGGGGCCGGTCAGCCCCAGCATTTT	CASSSTGQGAGQPQHF
TRBJ2-7	once	TRBV30	.	TGTGCCTGGAGGCCGGGGACATCTTACTACGAGCAGTACTTC	CAWRPGTSYYEQYF
TRBJ1-3	.	TRBV29-1	.	TGCAGTCCCTGGGGCCCGCTTTGGGGACCTTTCTCTGGAAACACCATATATTTT	CSPWGPLWGPFSGNTIYF
TRBJ2-3	.	TRBV11-2	TRBD2	TGTGCCAGCAGCTTAGAGAAAGCGGGGCTCACAGATACGCAGTATTTT	CASSLEKAGLTDTQYF
TRBJ1-1	.	TRBV5-4	.	TGTGCCAGCAGCTTGGTGCCGTATTCTAACACTGAAGCTTTCTTT	CASSLVPYSNTEAFF
TRBJ1-1	once	TRBV6-5	.	TGTGCCAGCAGTAGAGGGGGGAGTGAGGCTGAAGCTTTCTTT	CASSRGGSEAEAFF
TRBJ2-7	few	TRBV5-1	.	TGCGCCAGCAGCTTGGGACGGAGCTCCTACGAGCAGTACTTC	CASSLGRSSYEQYF
TRBJ2-1	.	TRBV5-6	TRBD1	TGTGCCAGCAGCCTGGGACAGACGTCCAGGGAGCAGTTCTTC	CASSLGQTSREQFF
TRBJ1-1	.	TRBV7-6	TRBD1	TGTGCCAGCAGCGCACAGGGGGCTGGAAACACTGAAGCTTTCTTT	CASSAQGAGNTEAFF
TRBJ2-5	.	TRBV21-1	.	TGTGCCAGCAGCTTCCCGGGCAGGGAAGAGACCCAGTACTTC	CASSFPGREETQYF
TRBJ2-7	.	TRBV28	TRBD1	TGTGCCAGCAGTTCTCATACCGGGACAGGGGACGAGCAGTACTTC	CASSSHTGTGDEQYF
TRBJ1-1	.	TRBV23-1	.	TGCGCCAGCAGTCAACCCTTGTTGCTAGAGGCCCAGGACACTGAAGCTTTCTTT	CASSQPLLLEAQDTEAFF
TRBJ1-1	.	TRBV5-1	TRBD1	TGCGCCAGCAGCTTGGTCCCCGCAGGGGGGAACACTGAAGCTTTCTTT	CASSLVPAGGNTEAFF
TRBJ1-1	.	TRBV15	TRBD1	TGTGCCACCAGCAGAGATAGTTCAGGGGGCAGGGAAGCTTTCTTT	CATSRDSSGGREAFF
TRBJ2-7	.	TRBV5-1	.	TGCGCCAGCAGCTTGGACGGGGACATCCCTAACTACGAGCAGTACTTC	CASSLDGDIPNYEQYF
TRBJ2-7	.	TRBV6-6	TRBD1	TGTGCCAGCAGTTACCCCGGACAGGGAGACGAGCAGTACTTC	CASSYPGQGDEQYF
TRBJ2-7	.	TRBV7-9	.	TGTGCCAGCAGCTTAGTACTATACGAGCAGTACTTC	CASSLVLYEQYF
TRBJ2-6	.	TRBV19	TRBD2	TGTGCCAGTAGCTCCCCGGGACTAGCGGGAGGAACAGGGGCCAACGTCCTGACTTTC	CASSSPGLAGGTGANVLTF
TRBJ1-5	.	TRBV7-2	TRBD1	TGTGCCAGCAGCTTACGACAGGGCTCCTATCCCCAGCATTTT	CASSLRQGSYPQHF
TRBJ1-1	few	TRBV27	TRBD1	TGTGCCAGCAGTATGTACAGGGGGATGAACACTGAAGCTTTCTTT	CASSMYRGMNTEAFF
TRBJ2-1	.	TRBV5-6	.	TGTGCCAGCAGCTTAGGCGGACTACAGCCCCGGGCCTACAATGAGCAGTTCTTC	CASSLGGLQPRAYNEQFF
TRBJ1-2	.	TRBV4-1	.	TGCGCCAGCAGCCCCGGGCCGTCCCTCGGAGGCTACACCTTC	CASSPGPSLGGYTF